The rows below give T cell receptor beta chains drawn from one sample of a study of T-cell reconstitution after alpha-beta-depleted transplantation in children. TCRdb independently ran MiXCR on the PCR reads; one entry per CDR3 protein. The sample lists about 240,000 distinct CDR3 sequences, roughly 23% occurring once. Sequenced here: PBMCs, sampled before TCRalphabeta/CD19-depleted stem cell transplant. The receptors come from a girl aged 2 to 9 with Fanconi anemia, due to receive a stem cell transplant. CDR3s include the opening cysteine and the closing phenylalanine or tryptophan. A D gene is named only where the DNA matches it firmly. Size is omitted from some rows. Given values are once, few, many or a class for expanded clones.

>TRBV5-4|TRBJ2-6|few|-
TGTGCCAGCAGATCACTCTCTGGGGCCAACGTCCTGACTTTC
CASRSLSGANVLTF
>TRBV27|TRBJ2-3|many|TRBD2
TGTGCCAGCAGTTCTCCTAGCGGGTACACAGATACGCAGTATTTT
CASSSPSGYTDTQYF
>TRBV6-5|TRBJ1-4|-|TRBD1
TGTGCCAGCAGTTACGGGAGACAGGGTGATGAAAAACTGTTTTTT
CASSYGRQGDEKLFF
>TRBV4-2|TRBJ1-6|many|-
TGTGCCAGCAGCCAAGATAAGGACATCGATTCACCCCTCCACTTT
CASSQDKDIDSPLHF
>TRBV5-6|TRBJ2-7|-|TRBD2
TGTGCCAGCAGCTTGGCCCTAGCGGGAGGGCTCCACGAGCAGTACTTC
CASSLALAGGLHEQYF
>TRBV25-1|TRBJ2-7|-|TRBD2
TGTGCCAGCAGTGAAGCGGGGGGAAGTCCCTACGAGCAGTACTTC
CASSEAGGSPYEQYF
>TRBV12-3/TRBV12-4|TRBJ2-5|few|TRBD2
TGTGCCAGCAGTTTAATTGCAGGGACTACTCAAGAGACCCAGTACTTC
CASSLIAGTTQETQYF
>TRBV12-3/TRBV12-4|TRBJ2-1|many|-
TGTGCCAGCTACCCCAAACGGGGGGCAAATGAGCAGTTCTTC
CASYPKRGANEQFF
>TRBV5-6|TRBJ2-1|many|TRBD2
TGTGCCAGCAGCTTGGTAGCTAGCGGGCGGGTAGGGCAGTTCTTC
CASSLVASGRVGQFF
>TRBV29-1|TRBJ2-3|many|-
TGCAGCGTTGAAGATCGAGACAACACAGATACGCAGTATTTT
CSVEDRDNTDTQYF
>TRBV29-1|TRBJ2-1|few|TRBD2
TGCAGCGTTCAAAGCGGGAGCGCGTGGTACAATGAGCAGTTCTTC
CSVQSGSAWYNEQFF
>TRBV20-1|TRBJ2-2|many|-
TGCAGTGCCCCTCGTGACTCGAACACCGGGGAGCTGTTTTTT
CSAPRDSNTGELFF
>TRBV7-8|TRBJ1-5|many|-
TGTGCCAGCAGCTCCAACCCGACTAGACGGCGTTTCGAGCCCCAGCATTTT
CASSSNPTRRRFEPQHF
>TRBV18|TRBJ2-3|-|-
TGTGCCAGCTCGTACAGAAACACAGATACGCAGTATTTT
CASSYRNTDTQYF
>TRBV29-1|TRBJ2-3|-|-
TGCAGCGTGAGAGGAGGGGACACCGACACAGATACGCAGTATTTT
CSVRGGDTDTDTQYF
>TRBV9|TRBJ2-2|-|-
TGTGCCAGCAGCGTAGGCGGAGCGAACACCGGGGAGCTGTTTTTT
CASSVGGANTGELFF
>TRBV12-3/TRBV12-4|TRBJ1-6|many|-
TGTGCCAGCAGTTTTCCCCAGGGGCTAAATTCACCCCTCCACTTT
CASSFPQGLNSPLHF
>TRBV20-1|TRBJ2-5|-|TRBD1
TGCAGTGCCCGTCCCGGGACAGGGTCCCTCAAAGAGACCCAGTACTTC
CSARPGTGSLKETQYF
>TRBV20-1|TRBJ1-5|-|-
TGCAGTGCGAGAGACAGCGTCAATCAGCCCCAGCATTTT
CSARDSVNQPQHF
>TRBV29-1|TRBJ2-1|-|TRBD1
TGCAGCGCGGAAAGCGGACAGGGCGGCTACAATGAGCAGTTCTTC
CSAESGQGGYNEQFF
>TRBV12-3/TRBV12-4|TRBJ2-7|many|-
TGTGCCAGCAGTTTACAGGCGTTTGCGCTTCCCTACGAGCAGTACTTC
CASSLQAFALPYEQYF
>TRBV20-1|TRBJ2-5|many|-
TGCATCCCTAATGAGAAGGGCAGAGAGACCCAGTACTTC
CIPNEKGRETQYF
>TRBV11-2|TRBJ1-1|-|-
TGTGCCAGCAGCTTCGGGTCAGGGAGGACTGAAGCTTTCTTT
CASSFGSGRTEAFF
>TRBV29-1|TRBJ2-2|-|TRBD2
TGCAGCGTTGAGACTAGCGGGAACACCGGGGAGCTGTTTTTT
CSVETSGNTGELFF
>TRBV5-1|TRBJ2-4|many|TRBD1
TGCGCCAGCAGCTCGGGACCGGGACAGGAGAACATTCAGTACTTC
CASSSGPGQENIQYF
>TRBV12-3/TRBV12-4|TRBJ1-5|many|-
TGTGCCAGCAGCAGACCCAATGATCAGCCCCAGCATTTT
CASSRPNDQPQHF
>TRBV7-2|TRBJ2-3|few|-
TGTGCCAGCAGCCCAAACGTTGGAGATACGCAGTATTTT
CASSPNVGDTQYF
>TRBV14|TRBJ2-1|-|TRBD1
TGTGCCAGCAGCCGGTCGGGACAGGGGGCAAATGAGCAGTTCTTC
CASSRSGQGANEQFF
>TRBV29-1|TRBJ2-7|many|-
TGCAGCGTTGAAGTCGCGGCCACCTACGAGCAGTACTTC
CSVEVAATYEQYF